This T cell receptor (beta chain) came from a study of T cell clones after liver transplantation. Looking at the study overall: Apart from a few HCV-positive recipients, transplants were for non-autoimmune, non-viral reasons. At least one year of complete immunosuppression withdrawal without enzymes over twice normal defined tolerance.

Whole-study results and caveats: Graft donor-reactive T cells possibly entered the graft instead of undergoing deletion.

Some clones are missing from TCRdb's copy, which holds only in-frame ones; the method was immunoSEQ multiplex PCR. Counted here are tens of thousands of clones, under 85% occurring once; the ten biggest clones make up about a tenth. CD3+CD4+ and CD3+CD8+ cells were FACS-sorted from thawed unstimulated PBMCs. CDR3 length: 14 residues. Per the germline V gene, CDR1 is SNHLY and CDR2 is FYNNEI. The J segment lost 1 base and the V segment lost 7 bases, leaving 7 bases of the junction unmatched. Concerning this clone itself: Antigen unknown.

This material consisted of CD4+ T cells from blood, taken at the 22-month timepoint. The receptor's source is a human patient who received a liver transplant. Among the T cells, some may be from the graft donor. The chain is built from TRBV2 and TRBJ2-7; 7 nucleotides align to TRBD1. The CDR3: CASILDRASYEQYF. Written as DNA, the CDR3 is TGTGCCAGCATCCTCGACAGGGCTTCCTACGAGCAGTACTTC. The whole variable domain, filled in from reference TRBV2 and TRBJ2-7, reads EPEVTQTPSHQVTQMGQEVILRCVPISNHLYFYWYRQILGQKVEFLVSFYNNEISEKSEIFDDQFSVERPDGSNFTLKIRSTKLEDSAMYFCASILDRASYEQYFGPGTRLTVT.